This T cell receptor beta chain came from a study of T cell responses to AZD1222 COVID-19 vaccine. Only in-frame clones appear in the TCRdb table, and some are missing; sequencing was by immunoSEQ multiplex PCR. The sample includes fewer than 130,000 clones, over 85% seen only once; the top ten take 15%. The clonotype was recovered from an adult who received the AZD1222 COVID-19 vaccine. The starting material was peripheral blood, obtained 28 days after the second AZD1222 dose.

This chain's CDR3 is CASSYGDAGNYGYTF. CDR3 DNA: TGTGCCAGCAGTTACGGGGATGCGGGGAACTATGGCTACACCTTC. The chain couples TRBV6-5 to TRBJ1-2; D ambiguous. Germline V lookup: CDR1 MNHEY, CDR2 SVGAGI. The CDR3 contains 15 residues. V was clipped by 2 bases and J by 2 bases, with 12 bases between them.